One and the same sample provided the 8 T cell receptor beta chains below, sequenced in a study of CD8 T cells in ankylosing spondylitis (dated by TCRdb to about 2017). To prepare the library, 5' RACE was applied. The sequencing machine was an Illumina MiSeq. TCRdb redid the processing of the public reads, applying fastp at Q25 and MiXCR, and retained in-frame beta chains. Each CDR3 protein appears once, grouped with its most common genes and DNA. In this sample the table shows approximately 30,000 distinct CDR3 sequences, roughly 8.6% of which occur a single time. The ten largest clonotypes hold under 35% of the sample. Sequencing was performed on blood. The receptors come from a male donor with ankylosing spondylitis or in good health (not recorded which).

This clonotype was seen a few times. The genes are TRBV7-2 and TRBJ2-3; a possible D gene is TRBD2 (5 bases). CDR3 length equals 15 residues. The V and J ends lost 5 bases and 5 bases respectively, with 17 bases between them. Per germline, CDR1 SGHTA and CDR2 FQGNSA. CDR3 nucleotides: TGTGCCAGCAGCCCCCGGACTCTTTTGAAAGATACGCAGTATTTT. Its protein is CASSPRTLLKDTQYF.

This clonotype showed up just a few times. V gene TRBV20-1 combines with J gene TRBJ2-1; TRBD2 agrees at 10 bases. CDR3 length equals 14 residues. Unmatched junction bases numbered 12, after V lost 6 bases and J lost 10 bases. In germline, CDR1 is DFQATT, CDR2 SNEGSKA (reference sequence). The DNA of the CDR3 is TGCAGTGCCCAACAGGGGTCTAGCGGGAGAGAGCAGTTCTTC. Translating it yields CSAQQGSSGREQFF.

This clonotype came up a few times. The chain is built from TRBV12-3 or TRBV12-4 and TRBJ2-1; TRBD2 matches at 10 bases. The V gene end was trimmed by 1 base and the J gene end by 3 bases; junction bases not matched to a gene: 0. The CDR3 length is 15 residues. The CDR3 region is CASSLGTSGYNEQFF. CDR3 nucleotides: TGTGCCAGCAGTTTAGGGACTAGCGGCTACAATGAGCAGTTCTTC.

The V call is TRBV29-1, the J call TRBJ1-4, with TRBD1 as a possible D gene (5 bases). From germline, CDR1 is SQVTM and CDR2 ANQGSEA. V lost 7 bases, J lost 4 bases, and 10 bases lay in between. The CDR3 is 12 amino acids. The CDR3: CSGGEVNEKLFF. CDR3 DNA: TGCAGCGGGGGCGAGGTTAATGAAAAACTGTTTTTT.

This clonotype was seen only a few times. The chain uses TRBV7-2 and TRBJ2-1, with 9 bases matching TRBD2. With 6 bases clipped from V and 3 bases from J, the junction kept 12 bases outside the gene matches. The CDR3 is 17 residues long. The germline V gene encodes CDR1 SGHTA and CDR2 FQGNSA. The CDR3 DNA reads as TGTGCCAGCAGTTACCAGGGGTCGCGGGGGGGCTACAATGAGCAGTTCTTC. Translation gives CASSYQGSRGGYNEQFF.

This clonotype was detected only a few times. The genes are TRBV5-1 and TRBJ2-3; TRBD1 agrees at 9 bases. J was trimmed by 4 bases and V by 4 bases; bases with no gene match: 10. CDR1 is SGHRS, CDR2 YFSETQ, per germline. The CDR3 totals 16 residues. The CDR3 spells CASSHGTGRHADTQYF. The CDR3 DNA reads TGCGCCAGCAGCCACGGGACAGGGAGGCATGCAGATACGCAGTATTTT. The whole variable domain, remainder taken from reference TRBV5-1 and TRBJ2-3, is KAGVTQTPRYLIKTRGQQVTLSCSPISGHRSVSWYQQTPGQGLQFLFEYFSETQRNKGNFPGRFSGRQFSNSRSEMNVSTLELGDSALYLCASSHGTGRHADTQYFGPGTRLTVL.

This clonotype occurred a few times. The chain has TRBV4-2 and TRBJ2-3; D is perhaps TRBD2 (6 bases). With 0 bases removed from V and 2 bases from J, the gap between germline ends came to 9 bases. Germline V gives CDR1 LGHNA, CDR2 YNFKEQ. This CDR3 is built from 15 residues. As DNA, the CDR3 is TGTGCCAGCAGCCAAGATGGGGGGACCACAGATACGCAGTATTTT. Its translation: CASSQDGGTTDTQYF.

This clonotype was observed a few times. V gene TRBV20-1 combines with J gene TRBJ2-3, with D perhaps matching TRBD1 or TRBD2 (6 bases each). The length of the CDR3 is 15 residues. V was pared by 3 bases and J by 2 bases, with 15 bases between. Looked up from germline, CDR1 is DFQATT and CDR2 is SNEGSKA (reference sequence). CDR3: CSARGGGLTTDTQYF. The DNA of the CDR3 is TGCAGTGCTAGGGGGGGCGGACTAACCACAGATACGCAGTATTTT.